The 15 T cell receptor beta chains below were found in one sample sequenced in a study of response to subunit inactivated influenza vaccine. TCRdb reprocessed the RT-PCR reads via MiXCR and lists one record per CDR3 protein. This table has hundreds of thousands of distinct CDR3 sequences, 7.6% appearing once. This specimen was PBMCs from blood, taken about 24 months after vaccination. These receptors all stem from a man in his fifties or sixties who received an inactivated influenza vaccine.

This clonotype showed up just a few times. V and J are TRBV7-9 and TRBJ2-3, with D tentatively TRBD2 (5 bases). The CDR3 has 16 residues. The germline V and J ends were trimmed by 5 bases and 1 base, with 16 bases remaining between them. Germline CDR1 and CDR2: SEHNR and FQNEAQ (reference sequence). In DNA form, the CDR3 reads TGTGCCAGCAGCCCCGGGAAAAGTCTAGGCACAGATACGCAGTATTTT. It specifies CASSPGKSLGTDTQYF.

J is TRBJ1-4 and V is TRBV7-9, with 9 bases aligning to TRBD1. Germline CDR1 and CDR2: SEHNR and FQNEAQ (reference sequence). There are 16 residues in the CDR3. The V gene end was trimmed by 4 bases and the J gene end by 8 bases; junction bases not matched to a gene: 11. This CDR3 reads CASSSVDRGEREKLFF. CDR3 coding DNA: TGTGCCAGCAGCTCGGTGGACAGGGGTGAACGGGAAAAACTGTTTTTT.

This CDR3 is CSVQQGANQPQHF. The CDR3 DNA reads as TGCAGCGTCCAACAGGGGGCGAATCAGCCCCAGCATTTT. The chain employs TRBV29-1 and TRBJ1-5; 9 bases fit TRBD1. The J segment lost 4 bases and the V segment lost 6 bases, leaving 4 bases of the junction unmatched. Germline CDR1 is SQVTM and CDR2 is ANQGSEA. This CDR3 comprises 13 residues.

This clonotype was detected only a few times. V usage is TRBV6-5 and J usage is TRBJ2-7; D tentatively fits TRBD1 or TRBD2 (7 bases each). The CDR3 extends over 15 amino acids. Trimming took 2 bases from V and 2 from J, leaving 13 bases between them. The germline CDR1 and CDR2 sequences are MNHEY and SVGAGI. The CDR3 sequence: CASSYAGGVAYEQYF. In nucleotides, the CDR3 is TGTGCCAGCAGTTACGCAGGGGGGGTCGCCTACGAGCAGTACTTC.

This clonotype was observed a few times. The chain employs TRBV5-1 and TRBJ2-3; TRBD2 agrees at 12 bases. J lost 0 bases, V lost 0 bases, and 5 bases had no gene match. The CDR3 contains 18 residues. From germline, CDR1 is SGHRS and CDR2 YFSETQ. In nucleotides, the CDR3 is TGCGCCAGCAGCTTGGATACTAGCGGGAGGACTAGCACAGATACGCAGTATTTT. This sequence encodes CASSLDTSGRTSTDTQYF.

To note about this clonotype: At one of its ends the junction is not consistent with the germline gene, which may arise from a read error. The chain is built from TRBV20-1 and TRBJ2-1; weak D call: TRBD2 (7 bases). CDR1 is DFQATT and CDR2 is SNEGSKA in the germline V gene (reference sequence). This CDR3 spans 16 amino acids. The CDR3 sequence is CSVRGPAGAPYNEQFF. CDR3 nucleotide sequence: TGCAGTGTTAGAGGGCCTGCGGGGGCCCCCTACAATGAGCAGTTCTTC.

This chain joins TRBV11-2 and TRBJ2-6, with D perhaps TRBD1 (5 bases). Germline V gives CDR1 SGHAT, CDR2 FQNNGV. The V end was cut by 5 bases, the J end by 2 bases, with 10 bases between. This CDR3 contains 15 residues. CDR3 sequence (DNA): TGTGCCAGCAGCACAGGTTGGGCTGGGGCCAACGTCCTGACTTTC. This sequence encodes CASSTGWAGANVLTF.

This clonotype was seen a handful of times. J is TRBJ1-2 and V is TRBV12-3 or TRBV12-4; the D is unclear. Trimming cost V 8 bases and J 4 bases, with 17 bases left between them. CDR3 length equals 14 residues. The CDR3 DNA follows: TGTGCCAGCGGCTCCAATCATCGGGGCTATGGCTACACCTTC. Amino acids: CASGSNHRGYGYTF.

This clonotype has more than one count but fewer than ten. The CDR3 loop is CASSQSRQGYGYTF. CDR3 in DNA: TGTGCCAGCAGCCAATCTAGACAGGGTTACGGCTACACCTTC. The chain combines TRBV3-1 with TRBJ1-2; 7 bases map to TRBD1. The CDR3 spans 14 residues. Germline V CDR1 and CDR2: LGHDT, YNNKEL (reference sequence). V dropped 2 bases and J dropped 8; count of bases not matched to a gene: 8. Variable domain in full (rest from reference TRBV3-1 and TRBJ1-2): DTAVSQTPKYLVTQMGNDKSIKCEQNLGHDTMYWYKQDSKKFLKIMFSYNNKELIINETVPNRFSPKSPDKAHLNLHINSLELGDSAVYFCASSQSRQGYGYTFGSGTRLTVV.

The chain has TRBV12-3 or TRBV12-4 and TRBJ1-4; D is ambiguous. The CDR3 length is 14 residues. V shed 6 bases and J shed 0 bases, with 8 bases lying between them. CDR3 protein: CASSYLATNEKLFF. In DNA form, the CDR3 reads TGTGCCAGCAGCTATCTTGCAACTAATGAAAAACTGTTTTTT.

At least ten counts were recorded for this clonotype. This rearrangement joins TRBV20-1 to TRBJ2-7, with TRBD1 matching over 9 bases. This CDR3 has 13 residues. Germline trimming cut 6 bases from V and 3 bases from J; bases unmatched to any gene: 6. Germline lookup yields CDR1 DFQATT and CDR2 SNEGSKA (reference sequence). The CDR3 protein is CSAVTGQGYEQYF. CDR3 in DNA: TGCAGTGCCGTTACGGGACAGGGCTACGAGCAGTACTTC.

This sequence joins TRBV20-1 and TRBJ2-2, with 7 bases fitting TRBD2. Germline assignment: CDR1 DFQATT and CDR2 SNEGSKA (reference sequence). The CDR3 consists of 15 residues. The J segment lost 2 bases and the V segment lost 6 bases, leaving 9 bases of the junction unmatched. This chain's CDR3 is CSAQILAVNTGELFF. As DNA, the CDR3 is TGCAGTGCGCAAATTCTAGCGGTAAACACCGGGGAGCTGTTTTTT.

The table lists this clonotype with a few counts. This chain connects TRBV30 to TRBJ2-2; weak D call: TRBD2 (6 bases). V lost 4 bases and J lost 4, with 7 bases in between. Germline assignment: CDR1 GTSNPN and CDR2 SVGIG (reference sequence). This CDR3 region has 12 residues. The chain's CDR3 is CAWKGGTGELFF. CDR3 bases: TGTGCCTGGAAGGGAGGCACCGGGGAGCTGTTTTTT. Supplemented by reference TRBV30 and TRBJ2-2, the full variable domain reads SQTIHQWPATLVQPVGSPLSLECTVEGTSNPNLYWYRQAAGRGLQLLFYSVGIGQISSEVPQNLSASRPQDRQFILSSKKLLLSDSGFYLCAWKGGTGELFFGEGSRLTVL.

This sequence joins TRBV20-1 and TRBJ2-7, with 9 positions matching TRBD1. Germline CDR1 reads DFQATT; CDR2 reads SNEGSKA (reference sequence). V lost 3 bases to trimming and J lost 4 bases; unmatched junction nucleotides: 4. CDR3 size: 13 residues. CDR3 loop: CSASVGQGYEQYF. The CDR3 region has the DNA TGCAGTGCTAGCGTGGGACAGGGTTACGAGCAGTACTTC.

This clonotype has only a few counts. J is TRBJ2-2 and V is TRBV7-2, with 8 positions matching TRBD1. J lost 0 bases, V lost 5 bases, and 8 bases had no gene match. The CDR3 extends over 17 amino acids. CDR1 SGHTA and CDR2 FQGNSA come from the germline V gene. The CDR3 is CASSRGRGLANTGELFF. DNA of the CDR3: TGTGCCAGCAGCAGAGGCAGGGGGCTAGCGAACACCGGGGAGCTGTTTTTT.